What follows are 18 T cell receptor beta chains derived from one specimen sequenced in a study of blood T cells in healthy people across ages. Primed by a sample-barcoded 5' primer and a J-beta primer mix, a second PCR proceeded for 7 to 11 cycles. TCRdb re-called the 5' RACE reads through MiXCR, storing one row per CDR3 protein. The top ten hold about 10% of the sample, which has 1.5 million to 2 million distinct CDR3 sequences, 30% to 40% seen once. The sample comprised blood. Receptors were obtained from a woman aged 25 to 39 in good health.

This clonotype was seen repeatedly, ten times or more. The chain joins TRBV29-1 to TRBJ2-7; D call uncertain. The CDR3 length is 14 residues. CDR1 and CDR2 (germline): SQVTM, ANQGSEA. V lost 6 bases to trimming and J lost 4 bases, with 19 bases between them. The CDR3 region is CSVGWSAGSYEQYF. Here the CDR3 DNA reads TGCAGCGTAGGTTGGTCGGCAGGATCTTACGAGCAGTACTTC.

The chain combines TRBV27 with TRBJ1-4; the D is unclear. CDR1 is MNHEY, CDR2 SMNVEV, per germline (reference sequence). The CDR3 runs 16 residues. The V gene lost 4 bases and the J gene lost 7 bases, with 19 bases spanning the gap. CDR3 residues: CASSSAPTGLGEKLFF. The CDR3 DNA sequence: TGTGCCAGCAGTTCAGCCCCCACGGGCTTAGGTGAAAAACTGTTTTTT.

Concerning this clonotype: One base away lies a much larger clone, so this may be a sequencing read error. The gene calls are TRBV20-1 and TRBJ2-6; 7 bases are shared with TRBD2. CDR3 length: 12 residues. Germline V gene sequence: CDR1 DFQATT, CDR2 SNEGSKA (reference sequence). The CDR3 DNA is TGCGGTGCTAGCGGTGGGGCCAACGTCCTGACTTTC. Translation gives CGASGGANVLTF.

V usage is TRBV9 and J usage is TRBJ1-6, with D possibly TRBD1 on 5 matching bases. Trimming left V 0 bases short and J 7 bases short, with 11 bases between. Germline loops: CDR1 SGDLS, CDR2 YYNGEE. This CDR3 region has 15 residues. In DNA, the CDR3 is TGTGCCAGCAGCGTAGATGGGACGGGAAATTCACCCCTCCACTTT. Amino acid sequence: CASSVDGTGNSPLHF. The variable domain in full, with the rest retrieved from reference TRBV9 and TRBJ1-6, is DSGVTQTPKHLITATGQRVTLRCSPRSGDLSVYWYQQSLDQGLQFLIQYYNGEERAKGNILERFSAQQFPDLHSELNLSSLELGDSALYFCASSVDGTGNSPLHFGNGTRLTVT.

This clonotype was detected a few times. The DNA for the CDR3 is TGTGCCAGCAGCTTAGGTGACGCGGGTGGGCGGAATGAGCAGTTCTTC. It is translated as CASSLGDAGGRNEQFF. This sequence joins TRBV11-2 and TRBJ2-1, with TRBD2 as a possible D gene (5 bases). V was cut by 1 base and J by 7 bases, with 17 bases left in between. The CDR3 has 16 residues. Germline V CDR1 and CDR2: SGHAT, FQNNGV.

V and J are TRBV7-6 and TRBJ2-3; D not resolved. V lost 7 bases and J lost 2, with 16 bases in between. The germline V gene encodes CDR1 SGHVS and CDR2 FNYEAQ. The CDR3 extends over 15 amino acids. CDR3 DNA: TGTGCCAGCAACTACCCGCTATTGTTCACAGATACGCAGTATTTT. Translating it yields CASNYPLLFTDTQYF.

This clonotype was counted between two and nine times. The chain employs TRBV7-2 and TRBJ2-3; D is undetermined. Germline V lookup: CDR1 SGHTA, CDR2 FQGNSA. The CDR3 extends over 17 amino acids. Trimming stripped 3 bases from V and 4 bases from J, with 20 bases between. The CDR3 spells CASSLSLTFQSADTQYF. In nucleotides, the CDR3 is TGTGCCAGCAGCTTGAGCTTGACTTTTCAGTCCGCAGATACGCAGTATTTT.

This clonotype was counted only a few times. The chain joins TRBV5-6 to TRBJ2-3; the match to TRBD2 covers 7 bases. Germline V gene lookup returns CDR1 SGHDT and CDR2 YYEEEE. With V trimmed by 4 bases and J by 2 bases, 10 bases remained unmatched. The length of the CDR3 is 16 residues. This CDR3 is CASSPLGAGHTDTQYF. The CDR3 nucleotides are TGTGCCAGCAGCCCCCTGGGAGCGGGGCACACAGATACGCAGTATTTT. The variable domain in full, with the rest retrieved from reference TRBV5-6 and TRBJ2-3, is DAGVTQSPTHLIKTRGQQVTLRCSPKSGHDTVSWYQQALGQGPQFIFQYYEEEERQRGNFPDRFSGHQFPNYSSELNVNALLLGDSALYLCASSPLGAGHTDTQYFGPGTRLTVL.

CDR3 nucleotides: TGCAGTGCTAGAAAAGCCAGCACAGATACGCAGTATTTT. Translating gives CSARKASTDTQYF. J is TRBJ2-3 and V is TRBV20-1; D is unclear. Per germline, CDR1 DFQATT and CDR2 SNEGSKA (reference sequence). V lost 2 bases and J 0 bases, leaving 6 bases between the germline ends. The length of the CDR3 is 13 residues.

V is TRBV12-3 or TRBV12-4 and J is TRBJ2-2, with 7 bases identical to TRBD1. V gave up 1 base and J gave up 6 bases; unmatched junction bases: 5. The CDR3 covers 15 residues. The CDR3 region has the DNA TGTGCCAGCAGTTTAGACAGGGGAAGGGCCGGGGAGCTGTTTTTT. Translation gives CASSLDRGRAGELFF.

This clonotype showed up many times. V usage is TRBV7-2 and J usage is TRBJ1-2; perhaps TRBD1 as D (5 bases). The CDR3 is 15 residues long. Germline V lookup: CDR1 SGHTA, CDR2 FQGNSA. Between the trimmed V and J ends, which lost 1 base and 8 bases, there was a span of 17 bases. The CDR3 loop is CASSLDRRGGAGYTF. Here the CDR3 DNA reads TGTGCCAGCAGCTTAGACAGAAGGGGAGGAGCGGGCTACACCTTC.

The J gene is TRBJ2-5, the V gene TRBV5-1; TRBD2 matches at 8 bases. CDR3 length: 15 amino acids. Germline CDR1 reads SGHRS; CDR2 reads YFSETQ. V trimming: 4 bases; J trimming: 5 bases; junction bases outside the gene matches: 10. The CDR3 nucleotides are TGCGCCAGCAGCCCCGGGGCCCAGCGGGAGGAGACCCAGTACTTC. Encoded protein: CASSPGAQREETQYF.

The V gene is TRBV3-1, the J gene TRBJ1-2; D unresolved. CDR3 length: 14 residues. Trimming pared 1 base from V and 7 bases from J, leaving 13 bases between. Per the germline V gene, CDR1 is LGHDT and CDR2 is YNNKEL (reference sequence). The CDR3 nucleotides read TGTGCCAGCAGCCAAGCCGGCCACGCGGGTGGCTACACCTTC. This gives the protein CASSQAGHAGGYTF.

The chain is built from TRBV6-1 and TRBJ2-1; 10 bases align to TRBD2. J gave up 0 bases and V 5 bases, and 7 bases lay outside the gene matches. Looked up from germline, CDR1 is MNHNS and CDR2 is SASEGT. The CDR3 runs to 17 residues. This CDR3 reads CASSRSASGSSYNEQFF. CDR3 bases: TGTGCCAGCAGTCGAAGCGCTAGCGGGAGCTCCTACAATGAGCAGTTCTTC.

This clonotype was counted a few times. The chain uses TRBV7-2 and TRBJ2-2; D unclear. Trimming removed 1 base from V and 9 bases from J, with 6 bases in between. Germline V gene data show CDR1 as SGHTA and CDR2 as FQGNSA. CDR3 length equals 12 residues. For the CDR3, the DNA is TGTGCCAGCAGCTTAGGATGGCGGGAGCTGTTTTTT. The encoded protein is CASSLGWRELFF.

The rearrangement joins TRBV5-1 to TRBJ1-4, with 8 bases aligning to TRBD1. V was pared by 5 bases and J by 7 bases, with 13 bases of the junction left unmatched. Germline V gene sequence: CDR1 SGHRS, CDR2 YFSETQ. This CDR3 region has 16 residues. The CDR3 spells CASRPSGQGQGEKLFF. As DNA, the CDR3 is TGCGCCAGCAGACCATCCGGACAGGGCCAGGGTGAAAAACTGTTTTTT.

This clonotype appeared a few times. The V gene is TRBV2, the J gene TRBJ2-3; 9 positions agree with TRBD2. Germline-derived CDR1 and CDR2 are SNHLY and FYNNEI. J was trimmed by 2 bases and V by 6 bases; bases with no gene match: 21. The CDR3 sequence is 20 residues long. The CDR3 coding sequence is TGTGCCAGCAGGCCCTCTCGCCTGGGCGGGGGGGCCCCGTCCACAGATACGCAGTATTTT. This gives the protein CASRPSRLGGGAPSTDTQYF. The variable domain in full, with the rest retrieved from reference TRBV2 and TRBJ2-3, is EPEVTQTPSHQVTQMGQEVILRCVPISNHLYFYWYRQILGQKVEFLVSFYNNEISEKSEIFDDQFSVERPDGSNFTLKIRSTKLEDSAMYFCASRPSRLGGGAPSTDTQYFGPGTRLTVL.

The chain carries TRBV12-3 or TRBV12-4 and TRBJ2-5, with a weak D call TRBD1 (5 bases). The ends were cut back, 6 bases at V and 7 bases at J, with 12 bases in the middle. The CDR3 length is 12 residues. CDR3 bases: TGTGCCAGCAGCCCGGACACCTCGACCCAGTACTTC. It codes for CASSPDTSTQYF.